These 3 T cell receptor beta chains were sequenced from one sample in a study of shared clonotypes between healthy human individuals. TCRdb keeps only in-frame clones here, not all; method: immunoSEQ multiplex PCR. The table records millions of clones, more than 80% of them present only once. Sequencing was performed on naive CD4+ T cells sorted from blood. Stated subset: CD45RA+ positively selected. These receptors originate from a man between 18 and 35 years old in good health.

This clone was picked up a small number of times. This rearrangement joins TRBV9 to TRBJ1-5; unclear D gene. V lost 4 bases and J lost 5, with 16 bases in between. CDR1 and CDR2 from the germline V gene are SGDLS and YYNGEE. The CDR3 sequence is 15 residues long. CDR3 bases: TGTGCCAGCAGCTCTAACCCGGGAGTGGATCAGCCCCAGCATTTT. It yields the protein CASSSNPGVDQPQHF.

The sample holds one count of this clone. Written as DNA, the CDR3 is TGCGCCAGCAGTCCGGCCAATGAGCAGTTCTTC. Translated, it gives CASSPANEQFF. V is TRBV10-2 and J is TRBJ2-1; no reliable D call. Trimming took off 5 bases at V and 6 bases at J, with 5 bases between the two ends. In germline, CDR1 is WSHSY, CDR2 SAAADI. The CDR3 consists of 11 residues.

This rearrangement joins TRBV19 to TRBJ1-1; the D is unclear. This CDR3 region has 14 residues. The germline V gene encodes CDR1 LNHDA and CDR2 SQIVND (reference sequence). V dropped 7 bases and J dropped 5 bases, with 17 bases sitting between them. The CDR3 protein is CASTFRELGTEAFF. Written as DNA, the CDR3 is TGTGCCAGTACTTTCCGGGAGCTCGGGACTGAAGCTTTCTTT.